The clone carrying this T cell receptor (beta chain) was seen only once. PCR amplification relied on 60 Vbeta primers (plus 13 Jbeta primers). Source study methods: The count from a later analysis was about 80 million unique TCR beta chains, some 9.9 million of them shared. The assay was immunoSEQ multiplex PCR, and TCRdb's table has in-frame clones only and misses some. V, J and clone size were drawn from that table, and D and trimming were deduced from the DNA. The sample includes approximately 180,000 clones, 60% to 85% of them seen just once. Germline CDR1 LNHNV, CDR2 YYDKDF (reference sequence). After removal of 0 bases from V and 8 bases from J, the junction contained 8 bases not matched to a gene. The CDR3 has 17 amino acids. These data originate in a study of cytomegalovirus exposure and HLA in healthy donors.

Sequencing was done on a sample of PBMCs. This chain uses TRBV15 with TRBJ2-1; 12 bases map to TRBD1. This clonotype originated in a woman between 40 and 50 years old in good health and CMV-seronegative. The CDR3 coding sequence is TGTGCCACCAGCAGAGAGATGCCCGGGACAGGGGGCGATGAGCAGTTCTTC. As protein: CATSREMPGTGGDEQFF. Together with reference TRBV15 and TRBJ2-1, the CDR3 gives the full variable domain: DAMVIQNPRYQVTQFGKPVTLSCSQTLNHNVMYWYQQKSSQAPKLLFHYYDKDFNNEADTPDNFQSRRPNTSFCFLDIRSPGLGDTAMYLCATSREMPGTGGDEQFFGPGTRLTVL.